This is a list of T cell receptor beta chains from one sample in a study of shared clonotypes between healthy human individuals. Sequencing used immunoSEQ multiplex PCR; TCRdb keeps in-frame clones, though not all of them. The repertoire holds a few hundred thousand clones, with around four fifths as singletons. The source material was memory CD4+ T cells sorted from blood. Every receptor here comes from a man aged 25-45 years in good health. Both conserved end residues are part of each CDR3. A D gene is named only where the DNA matches it firmly. Size tells how often a clone was seen (once, few, many) or the class of an expanded clone, and some rows leave it out.

>16|TRBV5-8|.|TRBJ2-3|.
CASSLSRRTSTDTQYF
TGTGCCAGCAGCCTATCCAGGAGAACTAGCACAGATACGCAGTATTTT
>16|TRBV6-1|once|TRBJ2-1|.
CASSATTTSSYNEQFF
TGTGCCAGCAGTGCAACGACAACAAGCTCCTACAATGAGCAGTTCTTC
>15|TRBV14|.|TRBJ2-1|.
CASSRTTGSRGEQFF
TGTGCCAGCAGCCGAACGACAGGGTCGCGGGGTGAGCAGTTCTTC
>14|TRBV29-1|.|TRBJ1-1|.
CSVAQGGANAEAFF
TGCAGCGTTGCGCAGGGAGGCGCGAACGCTGAAGCTTTCTTT
>10|TRBV7-2|few|TRBJ2-1|.
CARDPQGEFF
TGTGCCAGGGACCCACAGGGAGAGTTCTTC
>13|TRBV5-4|.|TRBJ2-3|.
CASSYSSTDTQYF
TGTGCCAGCAGCTACTCTAGCACAGATACGCAGTATTTT
>16|TRBV6-6|many|TRBJ1-1|TRBD1
CASRVWTGGENTEAFF
TGTGCCAGCAGGGTTTGGACAGGGGGAGAGAACACTGAAGCTTTCTTT
>15|TRBV6-1|.|TRBJ2-2|TRBD2
CASRLAQSYTGELFF
TGTGCCAGCAGACTAGCGCAATCTTACACCGGGGAGCTGTTTTTT
>13|TRBV19|once|TRBJ2-1|.
CASSIGPNNEQFF
TGTGCCAGTAGTATAGGCCCCAACAATGAGCAGTTCTTC
>13|TRBV7-3|.|TRBJ2-7|TRBD1
CASSLSGQGGQYF
TGTGCCAGCAGCTTATCGGGACAGGGTGGGCAGTACTTC
>13|TRBV5-1|.|TRBJ2-7|.
CASSLDSLYEQYF
TGCGCCAGCAGCTTGGACAGCCTCTACGAGCAGTACTTC
>15|TRBV19|.|TRBJ2-1|TRBD1
CASSKGQGALFEQFF
TGTGCCAGTAGTAAGGGACAGGGGGCGCTTTTTGAGCAGTTCTTC
>15|TRBV5-1|.|TRBJ2-1|.
CASSLAGPPYNEQFF
TGCGCCAGCAGCTTGGCGGGACCCCCCTACAATGAGCAGTTCTTC
>19|TRBV28|.|TRBJ1-4|.
CASSPGGGHRAGFSEKLFF
TGTGCCAGCAGCCCTGGAGGGGGACACAGGGCAGGGTTCTCTGAAAAACTGTTTTTT
>14|TRBV19|.|TRBJ1-5|.
CASSIQGGNQPQHF
TGTGCCAGTAGTATCCAGGGAGGCAATCAGCCCCAGCATTTT
>16|TRBV5-4|.|TRBJ2-2|.
CASSTGAQRNTGELFF
TGTGCCAGCAGCACCGGAGCCCAGCGGAACACCGGGGAGCTGTTTTTT
>15|TRBV6-1|.|TRBJ2-1|.
CASSEAGLDYNEQFF
TGTGCCAGCAGTGAAGCGGGGCTAGATTACAATGAGCAGTTCTTC
>15|TRBV5-1|many|TRBJ2-7|TRBD1
CASSPGTGWEHEQYF
TGCGCCAGCAGCCCCGGGACAGGGTGGGAGCACGAGCAGTACTTC
>16|TRBV6-6|few|TRBJ2-1|TRBD2
CASSPNIAGGGNEQFF
TGTGCCAGCAGTCCCAATATAGCGGGAGGGGGCAATGAGCAGTTCTTC
>16|TRBV7-2|few|TRBJ1-1|.
CASSSVGPPAGTEAFF
TGTGCCAGCAGCTCAGTGGGGCCACCGGCAGGCACTGAAGCTTTCTTT
>13|TRBV6-6|few|TRBJ2-7|.
CASSYGRPYEQYF
TGTGCCAGCAGTTACGGACGGCCCTACGAGCAGTACTTC
>11|TRBV6-1|.|TRBJ2-7|.
CASSYQWEQYF
TGTGCCAGCAGTTACCAGTGGGAGCAGTACTTC
>15|TRBV11-2|.|TRBJ2-1|TRBD1
CASSLDLGQHNEQFF
TGTGCCAGCAGCTTAGACTTGGGACAGCACAATGAGCAGTTCTTC
>15|TRBV28|.|TRBJ2-7|.
CASNIPGTRSSEQYF
TGTGCCAGCAACATTCCCGGGACACGTTCCTCCGAGCAGTACTTC
>11|TRBV28|.|TRBJ1-1|.
CASSFRVEAFF
TGTGCCAGCAGTTTCAGGGTGGAAGCTTTCTTT
>16|TRBV5-4|.|TRBJ2-5|.
CASSLAQGRIQETQYF
TGTGCCAGCAGCTTGGCACAGGGCCGTATCCAAGAGACCCAGTACTTC
>12|TRBV18|.|TRBJ2-7|.
CASSPEGRRWRF
TGTGCCAGCTCACCGGAGGGAAGACGGTGGCGCTTC
>15|TRBV18|.|TRBJ2-7|TRBD2
CASSRGTSGTYEQYF
TGTGCCAGCTCACGCGGGACTAGCGGCACCTACGAGCAGTACTTC
>14|TRBV5-6|.|TRBJ2-3|TRBD1
CASSLYRGRDTQYF
TGTGCCAGCAGCTTGTACAGGGGTAGGGATACGCAGTATTTT
>13|TRBV5-4|.|TRBJ2-7|.
CASSLGQLYEQYF
TGTGCCAGCAGCTTGGGACAGCTCTACGAGCAGTACTTC
>17|TRBV7-6|.|TRBJ1-3|.
CASSLFHGSSSGNTIYF
TGTGCCAGCAGCTTATTTCACGGATCCTCCTCTGGAAACACCATATATTTT
>16|TRBV5-1|.|TRBJ2-5|.
CASSLRATRNQETQYF
TGCGCCAGCAGCTTGAGGGCCACCAGAAACCAAGAGACCCAGTACTTC
>12|TRBV14|.|TRBJ1-2|.
CASSQDWIAFTF
TGTGCCAGCAGCCAAGACTGGATAGCATTCACCTTC
>14|TRBV5-1|few|TRBJ2-2|.
CASSLGQTTGELFF
TGCGCCAGCAGCTTAGGACAGACTACCGGGGAGCTGTTTTTT
>16|TRBV28|.|TRBJ1-3|.
CASSLPGVPSGNTIYF
TGTGCCAGCAGCCTCCCGGGGGTCCCCTCTGGAAACACCATATATTTT
>14|TRBV7-2|.|TRBJ2-7|.
CASGLGARSYEQYF
TGTGCCAGCGGGCTGGGAGCGAGGTCCTACGAGCAGTACTTC
>12|TRBV29-1|.|TRBJ1-2|.
CSVARGDYGYTF
TGCAGCGTTGCACGCGGGGACTATGGCTACACCTTC
>16|TRBV6-5|.|TRBJ1-6|.
CASSYQIGPGHSPLHF
TGTGCCAGCAGTTACCAAATAGGGCCAGGTCATTCACCCCTCCACTTT
>16|TRBV6-6|.|TRBJ1-2|TRBD1
CASSLSPGQGYYGYTF
TGTGCCAGCAGCTTATCACCGGGACAGGGGTACTATGGCTACACCTTC
>14|TRBV4-2|once|TRBJ1-4|TRBD1
CASSPDRGSEKLFF
TGTGCCAGCAGCCCCGACAGGGGGAGTGAAAAACTGTTTTTT
>13|TRBV9|.|TRBJ2-4|.
CASSGAGGDIQYF
TGTGCCAGCAGCGGAGCGGGTGGGGACATTCAGTACTTC
>16|TRBV5-1|.|TRBJ2-1|TRBD2
CASSPGLAGGWSEQFF
TGCGCCAGCAGCCCGGGACTAGCGGGAGGATGGAGTGAGCAGTTCTTC